This T cell receptor beta chain was observed in a study of somatic mutations in cytotoxic T cells in rheumatoid arthritis. For this clone: Its antigen is still unknown. Germline is not matched at one junction end, which may reflect a read error.

Sequencing used immunoSEQ multiplex PCR; TCRdb keeps in-frame clones, though not all of them. The table shows approximately 7,900 clones, with 60% to 80% occurring only once. Points from the study as a whole: The slight TRBV07 underrepresentation in rheumatoid arthritis patients was not adjusted for multiple comparisons.

Germline V gene lookup returns CDR1 MDHEN and CDR2 SYDVKM. The CDR3 consists of 12 residues. This chain links TRBV28 with TRBJ1-3, with TRBD1 identical over 7 bases. The TCR comes from an adult with rheumatoid arthritis. The specimen sequenced was CD8+ T cells sorted from blood. The CDR3 loop reads CASSLLRGPIHF. The CDR3 DNA reads TGTGCCAGCAGTTTACTGAGGGGGCCGATCCATTTT.